The 3 T cell receptor beta chains below come from one sample, sequenced in a study of cytomegalovirus exposure and HLA in healthy donors. The primer mix had 60 Vbeta and 13 Jbeta primers. Clones were sequenced by immunoSEQ multiplex PCR, and TCRdb holds only the in-frame ones, with some missing. The sample contains about 120,000 clones, 65% to 80% of which appear only once. Sequenced input: PBMCs. These receptors were taken from a man aged 60-69 years in good health and CMV-seropositive.

The chain uses TRBV10-3 and TRBJ1-5; TRBD1 matches at 7 bases. The CDR3 extends over 15 amino acids. V was clipped by 0 bases and J by 7 bases; unmatched bases: 6. Looked up from germline, CDR1 is ENHRY and CDR2 is SYGVKD. DNA of the CDR3: TGTGCCATCAGTGAGTCACCAGGGGGTCACCAGCCCCAGCATTTT. The encoded protein is CAISESPGGHQPQHF.

The chain links TRBV27 to TRBJ1-6, with 7 bases fitting TRBD1. With 7 bases clipped from V and 2 bases from J, the junction kept 8 bases outside the gene matches. The CDR3 covers 16 residues. In germline, CDR1 is MNHEY, CDR2 SMNVEV (reference sequence). Here the CDR3 reads CASTISGTAYNSPLHF. For the CDR3, the DNA is TGTGCCAGCACCATATCCGGGACAGCCTATAATTCACCCCTCCACTTT.

V gene TRBV13 combines with J gene TRBJ2-6, with D perhaps matching TRBD1 (6 bases). Trimming stripped 5 bases from V and 1 base from J, with 9 bases between. This CDR3 is 15 amino acids long. CDR1 is PRHDT, CDR2 FYEKMQ, per germline (reference sequence). CDR3 loop: CASSHDRSGANVLTF. The CDR3 nucleotides read TGTGCCAGCAGCCACGACAGGTCTGGGGCCAACGTCCTGACTTTC.